The clone carrying this TCR beta chain has more than one count but fewer than ten. Antigen specificity is unknown. The germline gives CDR1 MNHEY, CDR2 SMNVEV (reference sequence). The CDR3 runs to 15 residues. The V gene end was trimmed by 3 bases and the J gene end by 7 bases; junction bases not matched to a gene: 4. The sample comes from a study of somatic mutations in cytotoxic T cells in rheumatoid arthritis. Study-wide findings and caveats: The authors did not adjust the slight TRBV07 underrepresentation in rheumatoid arthritis patients for multiple comparisons.

Sequencing was performed with immunoSEQ multiplex PCR; in TCRdb, only in-frame clones are kept and a portion is missing. This table holds 20,000 or so clones, 70% to 80% found once. The chain combines TRBV27 with TRBJ2-1, with TRBD2 matching over 12 bases. The sequenced material came from CD8+ T cells sorted from blood. The sequence came from a man between 60 and 75 years old in good health. This CDR3 is CASSFGTSGFNEQFF. CDR3 DNA sequence: TGTGCCAGCAGTTTCGGGACTAGCGGGTTTAATGAGCAGTTCTTC.